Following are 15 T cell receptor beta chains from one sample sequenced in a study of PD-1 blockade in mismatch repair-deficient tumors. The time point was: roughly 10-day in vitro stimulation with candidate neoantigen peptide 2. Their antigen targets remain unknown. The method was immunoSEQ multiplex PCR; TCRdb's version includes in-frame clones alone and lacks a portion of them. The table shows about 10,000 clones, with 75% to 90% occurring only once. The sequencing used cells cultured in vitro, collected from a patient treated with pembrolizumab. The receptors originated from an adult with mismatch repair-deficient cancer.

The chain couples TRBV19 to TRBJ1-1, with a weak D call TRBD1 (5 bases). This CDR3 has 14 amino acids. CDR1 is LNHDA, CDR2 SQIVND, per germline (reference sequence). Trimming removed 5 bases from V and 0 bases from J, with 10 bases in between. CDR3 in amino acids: CASSEPGLNTEAFF. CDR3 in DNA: TGTGCCAGTAGTGAACCGGGGCTGAACACTGAAGCTTTCTTT.

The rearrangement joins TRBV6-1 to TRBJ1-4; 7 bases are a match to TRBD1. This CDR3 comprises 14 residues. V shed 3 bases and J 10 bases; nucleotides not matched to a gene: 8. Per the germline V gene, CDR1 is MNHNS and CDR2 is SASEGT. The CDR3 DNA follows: TGTGCCAGCAGTGACCCTGACAGGGTTGGAAAACTGTTTTTT. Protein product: CASSDPDRVGKLFF.

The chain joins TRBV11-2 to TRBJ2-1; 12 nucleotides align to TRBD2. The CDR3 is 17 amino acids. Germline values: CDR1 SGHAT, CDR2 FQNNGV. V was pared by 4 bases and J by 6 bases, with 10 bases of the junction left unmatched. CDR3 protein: CASSSGTSGSRGNEQFF. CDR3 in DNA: TGTGCCAGCAGCTCCGGGACTAGCGGGTCCCGGGGCAATGAGCAGTTCTTC.

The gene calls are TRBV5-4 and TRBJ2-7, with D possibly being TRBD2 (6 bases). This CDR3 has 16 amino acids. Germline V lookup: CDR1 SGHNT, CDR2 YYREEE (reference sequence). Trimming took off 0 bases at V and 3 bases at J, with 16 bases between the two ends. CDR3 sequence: CASSLAFRENHYEQYF. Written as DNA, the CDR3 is TGTGCCAGCAGCTTGGCTTTCCGGGAGAATCACTACGAGCAGTACTTC.

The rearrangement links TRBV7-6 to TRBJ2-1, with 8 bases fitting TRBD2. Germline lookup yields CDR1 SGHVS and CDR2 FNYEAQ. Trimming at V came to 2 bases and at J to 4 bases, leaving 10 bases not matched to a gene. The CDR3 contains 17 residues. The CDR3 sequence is CASSLSVREELYNEQFF. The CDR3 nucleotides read TGTGCCAGCAGCTTATCGGTGCGGGAGGAACTTTACAATGAGCAGTTCTTC.

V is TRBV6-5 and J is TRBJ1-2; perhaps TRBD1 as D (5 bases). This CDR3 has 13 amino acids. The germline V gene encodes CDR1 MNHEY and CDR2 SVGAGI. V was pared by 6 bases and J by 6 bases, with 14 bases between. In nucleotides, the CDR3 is TGTGCCAGCAGGCGAGGGGAATCGGATGGCTACACCTTC. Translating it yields CASRRGESDGYTF.

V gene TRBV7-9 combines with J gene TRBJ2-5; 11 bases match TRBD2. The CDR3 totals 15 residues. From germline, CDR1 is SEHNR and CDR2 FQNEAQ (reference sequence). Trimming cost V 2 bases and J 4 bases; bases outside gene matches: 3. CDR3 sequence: CASSLLAGGGETQYF. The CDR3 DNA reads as TGTGCCAGCAGCTTACTAGCGGGAGGCGGAGAGACCCAGTACTTC. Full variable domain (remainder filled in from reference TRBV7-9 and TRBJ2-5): DTGVSQNPRHKITKRGQNVTFRCDPISEHNRLYWYRQTLGQGPEFLTYFQNEAQLEKSRLLSDRFSAERPKGSFSTLEIQRTEQGDSAMYLCASSLLAGGGETQYFGPGTRLLVL.

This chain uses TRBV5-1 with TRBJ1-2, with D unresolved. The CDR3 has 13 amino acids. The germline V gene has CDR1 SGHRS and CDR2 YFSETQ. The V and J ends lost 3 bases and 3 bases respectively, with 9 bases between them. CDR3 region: CASSSPGDYGYTF. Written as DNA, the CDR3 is TGCGCCAGCAGCTCGCCGGGCGACTATGGCTACACCTTC.

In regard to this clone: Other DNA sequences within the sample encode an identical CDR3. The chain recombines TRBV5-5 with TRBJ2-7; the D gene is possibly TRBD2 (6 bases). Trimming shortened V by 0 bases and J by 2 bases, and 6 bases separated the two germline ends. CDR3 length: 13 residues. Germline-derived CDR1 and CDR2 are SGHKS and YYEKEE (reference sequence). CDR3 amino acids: CASSLGGTYEQYF. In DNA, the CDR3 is TGTGCCAGCAGCTTGGGCGGGACCTACGAGCAGTACTTC.

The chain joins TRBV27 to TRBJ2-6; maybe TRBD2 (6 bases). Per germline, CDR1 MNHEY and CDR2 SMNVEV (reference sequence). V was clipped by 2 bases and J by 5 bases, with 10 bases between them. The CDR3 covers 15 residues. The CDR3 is CASSLGDFRANVLTF. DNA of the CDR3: TGTGCCAGCAGTTTAGGGGACTTTCGGGCCAACGTCCTGACTTTC. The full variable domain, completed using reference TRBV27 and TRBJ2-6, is EAQVTQNPRYLITVTGKKLTVTCSQNMNHEYMSWYRQDPGLGLRQIYYSMNVEVTDKGDVPEGYKVSRKEKRNFPLILESPSPNQTSLYFCASSLGDFRANVLTFGAGSRLTVL.

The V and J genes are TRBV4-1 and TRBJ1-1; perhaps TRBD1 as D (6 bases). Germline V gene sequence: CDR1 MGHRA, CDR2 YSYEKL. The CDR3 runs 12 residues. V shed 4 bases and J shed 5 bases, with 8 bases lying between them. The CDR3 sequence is CASSPRGTEAFF. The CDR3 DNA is TGCGCCAGCAGCCCTAGGGGGACTGAAGCTTTCTTT.

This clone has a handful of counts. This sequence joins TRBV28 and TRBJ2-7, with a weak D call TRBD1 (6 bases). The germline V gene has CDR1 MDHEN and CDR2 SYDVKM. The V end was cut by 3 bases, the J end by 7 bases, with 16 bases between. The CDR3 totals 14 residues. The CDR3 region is CASSLWQGYGEQYF. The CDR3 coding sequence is TGTGCCAGCAGTTTGTGGCAGGGGTATGGGGAGCAGTACTTC.

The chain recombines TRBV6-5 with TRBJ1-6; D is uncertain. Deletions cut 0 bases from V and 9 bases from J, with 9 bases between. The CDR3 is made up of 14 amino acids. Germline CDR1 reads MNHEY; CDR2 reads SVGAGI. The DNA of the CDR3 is TGTGCCAGCAGTTACTCGCCCGACCGTTCACCCCTCCACTTT. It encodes CASSYSPDRSPLHF.

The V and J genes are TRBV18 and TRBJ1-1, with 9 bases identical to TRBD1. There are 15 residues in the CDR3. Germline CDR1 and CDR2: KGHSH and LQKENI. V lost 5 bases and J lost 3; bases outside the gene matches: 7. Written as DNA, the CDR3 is TGTGCCAGCTCAAAGACAGGGGGAATAGACACTGAAGCTTTCTTT. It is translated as CASSKTGGIDTEAFF.

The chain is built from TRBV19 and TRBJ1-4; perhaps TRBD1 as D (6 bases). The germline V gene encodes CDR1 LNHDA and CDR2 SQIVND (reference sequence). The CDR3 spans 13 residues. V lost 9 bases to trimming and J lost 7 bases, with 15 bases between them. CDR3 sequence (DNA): TGTGCCAGCCGCGTAGGGGGGTCTGAAAAACTGTTTTTT. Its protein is CASRVGGSEKLFF. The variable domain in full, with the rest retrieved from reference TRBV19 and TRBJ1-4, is DGGITQSPKYLFRKEGQNVTLSCEQNLNHDAMYWYRQDPGQGLRLIYYSQIVNDFQKGDIAEGYSVSREKKESFPLTVTSAQKNPTAFYLCASRVGGSEKLFFGSGTQLSVL.